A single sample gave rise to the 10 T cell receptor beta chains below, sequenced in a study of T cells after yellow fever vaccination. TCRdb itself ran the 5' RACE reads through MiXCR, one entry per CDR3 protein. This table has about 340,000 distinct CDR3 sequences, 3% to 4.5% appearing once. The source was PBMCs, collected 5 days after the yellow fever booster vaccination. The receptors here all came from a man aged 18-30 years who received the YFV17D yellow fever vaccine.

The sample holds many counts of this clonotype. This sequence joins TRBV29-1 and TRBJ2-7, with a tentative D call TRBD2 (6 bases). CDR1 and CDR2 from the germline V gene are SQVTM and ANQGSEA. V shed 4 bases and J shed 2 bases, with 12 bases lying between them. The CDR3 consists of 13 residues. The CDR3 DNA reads TGCAGCGTTGTGCTAGCGTCGACCTACGAGCAGTACTTC. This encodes CSVVLASTYEQYF.

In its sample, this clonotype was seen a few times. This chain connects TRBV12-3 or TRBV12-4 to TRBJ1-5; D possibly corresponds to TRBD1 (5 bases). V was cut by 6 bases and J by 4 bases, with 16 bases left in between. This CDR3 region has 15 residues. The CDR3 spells CASSPLRGKNQPQHF. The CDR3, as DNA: TGTGCCAGCAGCCCCTTGAGGGGAAAGAATCAGCCCCAGCATTTT.

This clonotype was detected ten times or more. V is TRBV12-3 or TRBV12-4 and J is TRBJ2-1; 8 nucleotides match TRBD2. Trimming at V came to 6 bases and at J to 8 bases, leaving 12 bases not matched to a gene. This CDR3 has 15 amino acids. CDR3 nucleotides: TGTGCCAGCAGCTTCGCTGGCGGGGGGATGGATGAGCAGTTCTTC. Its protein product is CASSFAGGGMDEQFF.

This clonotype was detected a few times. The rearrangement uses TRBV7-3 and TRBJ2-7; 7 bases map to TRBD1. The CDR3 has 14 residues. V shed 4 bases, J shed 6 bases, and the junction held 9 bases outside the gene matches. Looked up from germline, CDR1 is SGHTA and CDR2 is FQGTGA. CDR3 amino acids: CASSYTGDMAEQYF. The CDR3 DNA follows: TGTGCCAGCAGCTATACAGGGGACATGGCCGAGCAGTACTTC.

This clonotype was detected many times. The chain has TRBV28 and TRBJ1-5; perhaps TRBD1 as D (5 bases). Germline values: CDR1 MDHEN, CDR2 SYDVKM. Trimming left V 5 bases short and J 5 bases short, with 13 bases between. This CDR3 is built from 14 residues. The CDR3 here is CASSEAGPYQPQHF. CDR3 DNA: TGTGCCAGCAGTGAGGCAGGGCCCTATCAGCCCCAGCATTTT.

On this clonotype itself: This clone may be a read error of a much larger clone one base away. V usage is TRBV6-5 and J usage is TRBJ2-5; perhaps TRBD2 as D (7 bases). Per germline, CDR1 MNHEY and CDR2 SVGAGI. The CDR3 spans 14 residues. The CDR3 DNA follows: TGTGCCAACAGTATACAGGGAGGGCAAGAGACCCAGTACTTC. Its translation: CANSIQGGQETQYF.

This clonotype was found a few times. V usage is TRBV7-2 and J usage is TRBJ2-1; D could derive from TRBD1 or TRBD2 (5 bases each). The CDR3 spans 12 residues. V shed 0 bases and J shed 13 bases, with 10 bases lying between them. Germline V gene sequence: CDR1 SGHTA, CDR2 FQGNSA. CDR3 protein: CASSLALGVQFF. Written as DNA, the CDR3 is TGTGCCAGCAGCTTAGCGTTGGGGGTACAGTTCTTC.

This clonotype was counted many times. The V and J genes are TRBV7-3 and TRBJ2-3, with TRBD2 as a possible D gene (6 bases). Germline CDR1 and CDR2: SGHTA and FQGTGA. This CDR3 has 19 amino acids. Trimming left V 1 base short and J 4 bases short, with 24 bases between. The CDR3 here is CASSLKSLGLRGISDTQYF. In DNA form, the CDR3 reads TGTGCCAGCAGCTTAAAATCCCTTGGCCTGCGGGGTATTTCAGATACGCAGTATTTT.

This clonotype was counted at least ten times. For the CDR3, the DNA is TGTGCCAGCAGAATCTCCAGGGGCCCGGACACCGGGGAGCTGTTTTTT. Translating it yields CASRISRGPDTGELFF. V gene TRBV27 combines with J gene TRBJ2-2, with D tentatively TRBD1 (6 bases). This CDR3 comprises 16 residues. V was trimmed by 6 bases and J by 3 bases, leaving 17 bases between them. Germline loops: CDR1 MNHEY, CDR2 SMNVEV (reference sequence).

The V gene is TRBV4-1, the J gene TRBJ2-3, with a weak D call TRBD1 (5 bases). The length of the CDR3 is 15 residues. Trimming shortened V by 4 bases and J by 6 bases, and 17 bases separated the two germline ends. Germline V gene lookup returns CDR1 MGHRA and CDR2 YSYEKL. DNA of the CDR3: TGCGCCAGCAGCCCCCGTGGCAGGGTGGAGGATACGCAGTATTTT. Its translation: CASSPRGRVEDTQYF.